This T cell receptor beta chain emerged from a study of blood T cell repertoires in COVID-19. Study details: Donors in the United States, Italy and Spain gave samples during acute or convalescent COVID-19. The cDNA or gDNA used as material had been derived from T cells, B-cell-depleted T cells, or PBMCs.

The V and J ends lost 2 bases and 0 bases, in that order; junction bases with no gene match: 4. From germline, CDR1 is SGDLS and CDR2 YYNGEE. This CDR3 spans 17 amino acids. Original processing methods: Amplification from reference gene primers served as the basis for estimated nucleated cell counts. Profiled with immunoSEQ multiplex PCR; TCRdb holds only in-frame clones, not every one. V, J and clone size are taken as reported in that table, and D and trimming were inferred from the DNA itself. The table shows around 50,000 clones, with around 80% occurring only once. What was sequenced was peripheral blood. The rearrangement uses TRBV9 and TRBJ2-3; 12 nucleotides line up with TRBD2. The TCR sequence derives from a woman at least 80 years old with acute or convalescent COVID-19. The CDR3 region is CASSVASGRGSTDTQYF. DNA of the CDR3: TGTGCCAGCAGCGTGGCTAGCGGGAGGGGAAGCACAGATACGCAGTATTTT.